A single sample is the source of the 22 T cell receptor beta chains below, sequenced in a study of T cells in localized non-small cell lung cancer. Produced via immunoSEQ multiplex PCR; TCRdb's table is partial and in-frame only. The table lists 30,000 to 45,000 clones, around 88% of them singletons. The source was peripheral blood, collected before any cancer treatment. These receptor sequences come from a woman aged 35 to 70 with stage I lung adenocarcinoma.

The CDR3 sequence: CASRWTSGGQETQYF. The CDR3 coding sequence is TGCGCCAGCAGATGGACTAGCGGGGGCCAAGAGACCCAGTACTTC. V gene TRBV5-1 combines with J gene TRBJ2-5; TRBD2 matches at 13 bases. Losses at the gene ends were 5 bases for V and 1 base for J; bases not matched to a gene: 2. Per the germline V gene, CDR1 is SGHRS and CDR2 is YFSETQ. The CDR3 has 15 residues.

The gene calls are TRBV18 and TRBJ1-3; D may be TRBD1 (5 bases). V lost 7 bases and J lost 4, with 14 bases in between. This CDR3 comprises 14 residues. CDR1 KGHSH and CDR2 LQKENI come from the germline V gene. The CDR3 region is CASFQGQAGNTIYF. CDR3 bases: TGTGCCAGCTTCCAGGGTCAGGCGGGAAACACCATATATTTT. The full variable domain, completed using reference TRBV18 and TRBJ1-3, is NAGVMQNPRHLVRRRGQEARLRCSPMKGHSHVYWYRQLPEEGLKFMVYLQKENIIDESGMPKERFSAEFPKEGPSILRIQQVVRGDSAAYFCASFQGQAGNTIYFGEGSWLTVV.

The chain uses TRBV6-9 and TRBJ2-7; D might be TRBD1 (6 bases). This CDR3 contains 13 residues. Germline CDR1 is MNHGY and CDR2 is SVAAGI. The ends were cut back, 6 bases at V and 3 bases at J, with 12 bases in the middle. CDR3 sequence: CASRGTQNYEQYF. CDR3 DNA sequence: TGTGCCAGCAGGGGGACACAAAACTACGAGCAGTACTTC.

This chain links TRBV4-1 with TRBJ2-3, with a tentative D call TRBD2 (6 bases). Trimming took off 0 bases at V and 0 bases at J, with 10 bases between the two ends. This CDR3 comprises 16 residues. CDR1 and CDR2 from the germline V gene are MGHRA and YSYEKL. This chain's CDR3 is CASSQEADYSTDTQYF. The CDR3 DNA is TGCGCCAGCAGCCAAGAGGCGGACTACAGCACAGATACGCAGTATTTT.

The chain recombines TRBV6-4 with TRBJ2-3; the D call may be TRBD1 or TRBD2 (5 bases each). The CDR3 is 14 residues long. CDR1 and CDR2 (germline): MRHNA, SNTAGT. The V end was cut by 3 bases, the J end by 1 base, with 8 bases between. This CDR3 is CASSEGDGTDTQYF. CDR3 in DNA: TGTGCCAGCAGTGAGGGGGATGGCACAGATACGCAGTATTTT.

The chain uses TRBV6-1 and TRBJ1-1; no firm D call. This CDR3 region has 14 residues. Germline CDR1 is MNHNS and CDR2 is SASEGT. Deletions cut 6 bases from V and 1 base from J, with 12 bases between. The CDR3 sequence: CASRTGSTNTEAFF. CDR3 sequence (DNA): TGTGCCAGCAGAACGGGATCAACGAACACTGAAGCTTTCTTT.

The DNA of the CDR3 is TGCGCCAGCAGCACCGGGCCCCGGGATTCACCCCTCCACTTT. This gives the protein CASSTGPRDSPLHF. This chain links TRBV5-1 with TRBJ1-6; no definite D call. V was shortened by 4 bases and J by 8 bases, with 13 bases between the two germline ends. CDR3 length equals 14 residues. Germline V CDR1 and CDR2: SGHRS, YFSETQ.

The chain joins TRBV4-3 to TRBJ2-2, with D maybe TRBD1 (6 bases). Germline CDR1 reads LGHNA; CDR2 reads YSLEER. This CDR3 comprises 14 residues. The V gene lost 9 bases and the J gene lost 5 bases, with 16 bases spanning the gap. The CDR3 DNA sequence: TGCGCCAGTCAAGGGGGAAGGATGACCGGGGAGCTGTTTTTT. It specifies CASQGGRMTGELFF.

J is TRBJ2-7 and V is TRBV19; D is perhaps TRBD1 (5 bases). Trimming pared 6 bases from V and 3 bases from J, leaving 12 bases between. Germline assignment: CDR1 LNHDA and CDR2 SQIVND (reference sequence). The CDR3 is 13 amino acids. The CDR3 here is CASRKTQGYEQYF. The DNA for the CDR3 is TGTGCCAGTAGAAAAACTCAGGGCTACGAGCAGTACTTC.

V usage is TRBV5-1 and J usage is TRBJ1-2; D is unresolved. The CDR3 is made up of 14 amino acids. V dropped 0 bases and J dropped 7 bases, with 13 bases sitting between them. Germline loops: CDR1 SGHRS, CDR2 YFSETQ. DNA of the CDR3: TGCGCCAGCAGCTTGGCCCCCGGTTCCCCTGGCTACACCTTC. This translates into CASSLAPGSPGYTF.

The chain uses TRBV11-3 and TRBJ2-3; no clear D. V lost 5 bases to trimming and J lost 3 bases, with 15 bases between them. This CDR3 is 15 amino acids long. Germline V CDR1 and CDR2: SGHNT, YENEEA. The CDR3 bases are TGTGCCAGCAGCCCAGCACGGGTTTGGACAGATACGCAGTATTTT. This gives the protein CASSPARVWTDTQYF.

The chain employs TRBV5-1 and TRBJ2-1; possibly TRBD2 for D (5 bases). The CDR3 length is 16 residues. Germline values: CDR1 SGHRS, CDR2 YFSETQ. V was trimmed by 1 base and J by 1 base, leaving 12 bases between them. The CDR3 DNA is TGCGCCAGCAGCTTGACGGTAGCGAAGTCCTACAATGAGCAGTTCTTC. Its protein is CASSLTVAKSYNEQFF.

V is TRBV2 and J is TRBJ1-1; 9 positions match TRBD1. CDR3 size: 18 residues. From germline, CDR1 is SNHLY and CDR2 FYNNEI. The V gene end was trimmed by 2 bases and the J gene end by 3 bases; junction bases not matched to a gene: 13. CDR3 amino acids: CASSEFGTGIVVDTEAFF. The CDR3 region has the DNA TGTGCCAGCAGTGAATTTGGGACAGGGATCGTTGTTGACACTGAAGCTTTCTTT.

The genes are TRBV4-2 and TRBJ1-5; tentative D call: TRBD1 (5 bases). CDR1 and CDR2 (germline): LGHNA, YNFKEQ. Deletions cut 3 bases from V and 4 bases from J, with 16 bases between. CDR3 length: 16 amino acids. CDR3 bases: TGTGCCAGCAGCCAGGGGGAGGGGTATCGGAATCAGCCCCAGCATTTT. It codes for CASSQGEGYRNQPQHF.

V and J are TRBV5-1 and TRBJ1-2, with D unresolved. The ends were cut back, 4 bases at V and 2 bases at J, with 15 bases in the middle. The CDR3 totals 15 residues. From germline, CDR1 is SGHRS and CDR2 YFSETQ. In DNA form, the CDR3 reads TGCGCCAGCAGCCCCCCCCAAGGAAGGAACTATGGCTACACCTTC. Encoded protein: CASSPPQGRNYGYTF.

The chain is built from TRBV29-1 and TRBJ1-2; a possible D gene is TRBD1 (6 bases). Per the germline V gene, CDR1 is SQVTM and CDR2 is ANQGSEA. The CDR3 is 15 amino acids. The V and J ends lost 5 bases and 2 bases respectively, with 18 bases between them. The CDR3 DNA reads as TGCAGCGTTCTGGCCTTTTATACAGGGAACTATGGCTACACCTTC. Its protein product is CSVLAFYTGNYGYTF. Drawing the rest from reference TRBV29-1 and TRBJ1-2, the complete variable domain is SAVISQKPSRDICQRGTSLTIQCQVDSQVTMMFWYRQQPGQSLTLIATANQGSEATYESGFVIDKFPISRPNLTFSTLTVSNMSPEDSSIYLCSVLAFYTGNYGYTFGSGTRLTVV.

The V gene is TRBV28, the J gene TRBJ2-5, with TRBD1 matching 7 bases. The closer fit of TRBJ2-7 to the DNA end suggests the J call may be wrong. CDR3 size: 16 residues. From germline, CDR1 is MDHEN and CDR2 SYDVKM. CDR3 sequence reads: CASRTHRAGGTYEQYF. The CDR3 nucleotides are TGTGCCAGCCGTACCCATCGGGCAGGGGGAACCTACGAGCAGTACTTC.

In this sample, this clone turned up once. J is TRBJ1-1 and V is TRBV5-1, with a weak D call TRBD1 (5 bases). Germline values: CDR1 SGHRS, CDR2 YFSETQ. V lost 4 bases, J lost 0 bases, and 13 bases lay in between. The CDR3 sequence is 15 residues long. CDR3 nucleotide sequence: TGCGCCAGCAGCCCGGACATAAACATGAACACTGAAGCTTTCTTT. It encodes CASSPDINMNTEAFF.

There are a few counts of this clone. This chain joins TRBV4-2 and TRBJ1-1; 8 nucleotides agree with TRBD1. The CDR3 runs 12 residues. Per the germline V gene, CDR1 is LGHNA and CDR2 is YNFKEQ. Trimming took 5 bases from V and 8 from J; bases not matched to a gene: 4. CDR3: CASSRQGMEAFF. The DNA of the CDR3 is TGTGCCAGCAGCAGACAGGGGATGGAAGCTTTCTTT.

This clone was recorded a few times. The chain uses TRBV19 and TRBJ1-1, with D unclear. This CDR3 spans 13 amino acids. Germline CDR1 and CDR2: LNHDA and SQIVND (reference sequence). The ends were cut back, 3 bases at V and 1 base at J, with 6 bases in the middle. CDR3 residues: CASSMITNTEAFF. In DNA, the CDR3 is TGTGCCAGTAGTATGATAACGAACACTGAAGCTTTCTTT.

V usage is TRBV6-5 and J usage is TRBJ1-1; D is ambiguous. Trimming removed 5 bases from V and 0 bases from J, with 10 bases in between. The CDR3 consists of 14 residues. The germline gives CDR1 MNHEY, CDR2 SVGAGI. CDR3 sequence reads: CASSPSKMNTEAFF. The CDR3 coding sequence is TGTGCCAGCAGTCCGTCCAAGATGAACACTGAAGCTTTCTTT.

The rearrangement joins TRBV7-3 to TRBJ2-3; TRBD1 or TRBD2 may be the D gene (7 bases each). V was shortened by 5 bases and J by 3 bases, with 15 bases between the two germline ends. Germline CDR1 and CDR2: SGHTA and FQGTGA. The CDR3 is made up of 15 amino acids. CDR3 protein: CASSMGRGLTDTQYF. CDR3 in DNA: TGTGCCAGCAGCATGGGGAGGGGGCTAACAGATACGCAGTATTTT.